Listed below are T cell receptor beta chains from one sample, sequenced in a study of T cell repertoires in cytomegalovirus infection. In TCRdb, the reads were re-called with MiXCR into one record per CDR3 protein. This repertoire shows under 150,000 distinct CDR3 sequences, more than 20% found once; its top ten account for approximately 35%. What these receptors recognize is not known. The sample comprised PBMCs, sequenced either directly or after in vitro stimulation (not recorded which). These receptor sequences come from a human donor in good health (CMV status not recorded). Some clones in this sample may be carry-over from other donors' samples. CDR3s include the opening cysteine and the closing phenylalanine or tryptophan. The D gene is left open where the match is weak. Some rows have no size entry. The others give once, few or many, or a class for an expanded clone.

d_call	clone_size	v_call	j_call	cdr3_aa	cdr3_nt
-	-	TRBV18	TRBJ2-7	CASSIARREGEQYF	TGTGCCAGCTCCATTGCCCGGCGAGAGGGGGAGCAGTACTTC
-	many	TRBV7-2	TRBJ1-2	CASSRGGGTPNYGYTF	TGTGCCAGCAGCCGCGGGGGGGGAACACCTAACTATGGCTACACCTTC
TRBD2	-	TRBV10-2	TRBJ2-7	CASRRLAGADYEQYF	TGCGCCAGCAGGAGACTAGCGGGAGCTGACTACGAGCAGTACTTC
-	many	TRBV7-2	TRBJ1-2	CASSPGAARYTF	TGTGCCAGCAGCCCCGGGGCGGCACGCTACACCTTC
TRBD2	few	TRBV12-3/TRBV12-4	TRBJ2-5	CASRIAGAQETQYF	TGTGCCAGCAGGATAGCGGGAGCCCAGGAGACCCAGTACTTC
-	-	TRBV12-3/TRBV12-4	TRBJ1-2	CASSLVGYTF	TGTGCCAGCAGTTTGGTTGGCTACACCTTC
-	-	TRBV7-9	TRBJ2-7	CASSYWISGAYEQYF	TGTGCCAGCAGCTACTGGATTAGCGGTGCCTACGAGCAGTACTTC
TRBD2	-	TRBV7-3	TRBJ2-5	CASSLGRAVPQETQYF	TGTGCCAGCAGCTTAGGGAGGGCTGTTCCTCAGGAGACCCAGTACTTC
TRBD2	-	TRBV4-1	TRBJ2-5	CASSHTSGRRRSQETQYF	TGCGCCAGCAGCCACACTAGCGGGAGGAGACGGAGCCAAGAGACCCAGTACTTC
TRBD1	-	TRBV12-3/TRBV12-4	TRBJ2-5	CASQDRRETQYF	TGTGCCAGCCAGGACAGGCGGGAGACCCAGTACTTC
-	many	TRBV7-2	TRBJ1-1	CASSYGSRAFF	TGTGCCAGCAGCTACGGGTCGCGGGCTTTCTTT
-	-	TRBV5-1	TRBJ1-1	CASSPSTLQPPEAFF	TGCGCCAGCAGCCCCTCTACGCTACAACCCCCTGAAGCTTTCTTT
-	few	TRBV6-2/TRBV6-3	TRBJ2-7	CASSFTGFAQGEQYF	TGTGCCAGCAGTTTCACAGGGTTTGCGCAGGGCGAGCAGTACTTC
TRBD2	-	TRBV29-1	TRBJ2-3	CSVDLAGGGDTQYF	TGCAGCGTTGATTTGGCGGGAGGAGGGGATACGCAGTATTTT
-	-	TRBV12-3/TRBV12-4	TRBJ1-1	CASSFSGNTEAFF	TGTGCCAGCAGTTTTTCGGGTAACACTGAAGCTTTCTTT
-	many	TRBV20-1	TRBJ2-7	CSARGRVEEQYF	TGCAGTGCTAGAGGGCGGGTGGAGGAGCAGTACTTC
TRBD2	few	TRBV7-9	TRBJ2-1	CASGEREGYNEQFF	TGTGCCAGCGGTGAGCGGGAGGGTTACAATGAGCAGTTCTTC
-	-	TRBV28	TRBJ1-5	CASSLIRVQPQHF	TGTGCCAGCAGCTTAATCAGAGTTCAGCCCCAGCATTTT
-	-	TRBV19	TRBJ1-2	CASSIVEGLHYGYTF	TGTGCCAGTAGTATAGTGGAAGGCCTCCACTATGGCTACACCTTC
TRBD2	-	TRBV16	TRBJ2-3	CASSQSPLAGATDTQYF	TGTGCCAGCAGCCAATCCCCGCTAGCGGGAGCAACAGATACGCAGTATTTT
TRBD1	few	TRBV28	TRBJ2-2	CASSYRGRTGELFF	TGTGCCAGCAGTTACAGGGGGCGAACCGGGGAGCTGTTTTTT
-	few	TRBV27	TRBJ1-5	CASGYGLGRPQHF	TGTGCCTCCGGATACGGCTTAGGTCGGCCCCAGCATTTT
TRBD2	-	TRBV4-2	TRBJ2-1	CASTPDPPSGTSHYEQFF	TGTGCCAGCACCCCAGACCCTCCTAGCGGGACCAGCCACTATGAGCAGTTCTTC
-	many	TRBV7-8	TRBJ1-2	CASSLEGPSGYTF	TGTGCCAGCAGCTTAGAGGGCCCCAGTGGCTACACCTTC
-	few	TRBV15	TRBJ2-7	CATSRVGGTRIEQYF	TGTGCCACCAGCAGAGTAGGTGGGACCCGAATCGAGCAGTACTTC
-	-	TRBV18	TRBJ1-5	CASSPRASVPTHQPQHF	TGTGCCAGCTCACCAAGAGCCTCGGTCCCCACACATCAGCCCCAGCATTTT
-	-	TRBV6-2/TRBV6-3	TRBJ2-1	CASSYTLAPSSYNEQFF	TGTGCCAGCAGTTACACTTTAGCTCCTAGCTCCTACAATGAGCAGTTCTTC
TRBD1	-	TRBV18	TRBJ1-5	CASSPLHRGTHQPQHF	TGTGCCAGCTCACCACTACACAGGGGGACCCATCAGCCCCAGCATTTT
TRBD1	many	TRBV19	TRBJ1-1	CASSIPRGQNTEAFF	TGTGCCAGTAGTATTCCCAGGGGGCAGAACACTGAAGCTTTCTTT
TRBD2	-	TRBV7-9	TRBJ2-2	CASSHESYRGSTDTGELFF	TGTGCCAGCAGCCACGAGTCCTACCGCGGGAGTACGGACACCGGGGAGCTGTTTTTT
-	few	TRBV11-2	TRBJ2-5	CASSHRTGPTGETQYF	TGTGCCAGCAGCCACCGGACGGGACCCACCGGAGAGACCCAGTACTTC
-	-	TRBV20-1	TRBJ1-6	CSAIKTGGRSYNSPLHF	TGCAGTGCTATTAAAACGGGGGGGCGATCCTATAATTCACCCCTCCACTTT
TRBD2	few	TRBV7-9	TRBJ2-3	CASSSTSGRVDTQYF	TGTGCCAGCAGCTCCACTAGCGGGAGGGTCGATACGCAGTATTTT
TRBD1	-	TRBV6-2/TRBV6-3	TRBJ2-1	CASSKKGQGAYNEQFF	TGTGCCAGCAGTAAAAAAGGACAGGGGGCCTACAATGAGCAGTTCTTC
-	-	TRBV15	TRBJ2-6	CATSRHGGSGANVLTF	TGTGCCACCAGCAGACACGGGGGATCTGGGGCCAACGTCCTGACTTTC
-	-	TRBV28	TRBJ1-1	CASRTTGRAFF	TGTGCCAGCAGAACGACAGGACGAGCTTTCTTT
-	-	TRBV7-2	TRBJ1-1	CASRFTVNTEAFF	TGTGCCAGCAGATTTACAGTGAACACTGAAGCTTTCTTT
-	many	TRBV7-2	TRBJ1-1	CASSSTGTVATEAFF	TGTGCCAGCAGCTCCACCGGGACGGTAGCCACTGAAGCTTTCTTT
-	once	TRBV28	TRBJ2-7	CASLRIGGGSYEQYF	TGTGCCAGCCTACGTATCGGTGGAGGCTCCTACGAGCAGTACTTC
-	many	TRBV14	TRBJ2-6	CASSHRDGVLGANVLTF	TGTGCCAGCAGCCACCGGGACGGCGTGCTCGGGGCCAACGTCCTGACTTTC
-	once	TRBV15	TRBJ1-2	CATSRGGGGYTF	TGTGCCACCAGCAGAGGAGGGGGAGGCTACACCTTC
-	many	TRBV7-2	TRBJ2-2	CASSFGQNTGELFF	TGTGCCAGCAGCTTCGGACAAAATACCGGGGAGCTGTTTTTT
TRBD2	few	TRBV28	TRBJ2-1	CASSLNRWGGGNEQFF	TGTGCCAGCAGTTTAAACAGATGGGGGGGGGGAAATGAGCAGTTCTTC
-	many	TRBV5-1	TRBJ2-3	CASSLGGFPDTQYF	TGCGCCAGCAGCTTGGGTGGGTTCCCAGATACGCAGTATTTT
TRBD1	many	TRBV7-2	TRBJ1-4	CASSFGQGPEKLFF	TGTGCCAGCAGCTTCGGACAGGGGCCTGAAAAACTGTTTTTT
TRBD2	few	TRBV7-8	TRBJ2-1	CASSFQTSGKYNEQFF	TGTGCCAGCAGCTTCCAGACTAGCGGGAAATACAATGAGCAGTTCTTC
TRBD1	many	TRBV29-1	TRBJ2-1	CSVNGQGANEQFF	TGCAGCGTTAACGGACAGGGGGCCAATGAGCAGTTCTTC
-	-	TRBV20-1	TRBJ1-5	CSARQAYSNQPQHF	TGCAGTGCCCGACAGGCGTATAGCAATCAGCCCCAGCATTTT